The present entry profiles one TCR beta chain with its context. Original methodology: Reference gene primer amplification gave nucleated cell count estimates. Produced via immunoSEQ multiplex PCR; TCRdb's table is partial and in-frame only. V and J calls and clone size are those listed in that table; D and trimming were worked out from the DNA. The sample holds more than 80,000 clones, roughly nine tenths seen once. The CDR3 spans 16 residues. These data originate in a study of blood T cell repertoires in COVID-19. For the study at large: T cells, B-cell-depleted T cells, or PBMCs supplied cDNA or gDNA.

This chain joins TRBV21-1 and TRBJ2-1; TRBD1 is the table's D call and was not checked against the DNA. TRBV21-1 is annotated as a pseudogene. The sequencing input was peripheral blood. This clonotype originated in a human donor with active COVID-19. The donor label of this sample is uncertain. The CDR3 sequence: CASSNRGQTTYNEQFF. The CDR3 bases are TGTGCCAGCAGCAACAGGGGTCAAACTACCTACAATGAGCAGTTCTTC.